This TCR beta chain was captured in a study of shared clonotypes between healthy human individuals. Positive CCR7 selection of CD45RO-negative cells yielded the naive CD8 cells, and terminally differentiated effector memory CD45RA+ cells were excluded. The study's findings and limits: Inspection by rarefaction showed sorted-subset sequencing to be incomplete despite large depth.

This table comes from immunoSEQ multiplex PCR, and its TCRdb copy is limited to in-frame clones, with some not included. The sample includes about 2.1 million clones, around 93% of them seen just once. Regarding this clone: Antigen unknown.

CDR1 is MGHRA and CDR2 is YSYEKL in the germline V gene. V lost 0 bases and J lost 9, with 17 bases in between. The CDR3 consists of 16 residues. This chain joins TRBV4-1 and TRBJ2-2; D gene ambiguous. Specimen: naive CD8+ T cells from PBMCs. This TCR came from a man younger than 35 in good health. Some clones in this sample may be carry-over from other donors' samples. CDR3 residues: CASSQDAGSQGWELFF. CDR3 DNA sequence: TGCGCCAGCAGCCAAGATGCAGGTTCCCAAGGGTGGGAGCTGTTTTTT.